This record covers a single T cell receptor beta chain. The sample is drawn from a study of shared clonotypes between healthy human individuals. The wider study: A few men and a couple of women, aged 18 to 49, were donors.

Germline-derived CDR1 and CDR2 are SNHLY and FYNNEI. The CDR3 is 14 residues long. The germline V and J ends were trimmed by 1 base and 6 bases, with 9 bases remaining between them. Naive CD8 cells comprised CD45RO-negative, CCR7-positively selected cells, excluding terminally differentiated effector memory CD45RA+ cells. Free of recent acute infections or vaccinations, the donors were healthy HIV-negative adults. Every contributor of samples was a Caucasian grown-up residing in Nashville, Tennessee. Running of the assay took place at deep level. Libraries were prepared by immunoSEQ multiplex PCR; TCRdb keeps only in-frame clonotypes and omits some of them. The sample includes roughly 2.1 million clones, just over 90% of them seen just once.

What was sequenced was naive CD8+ T cells from PBMCs. The TCR sequence derives from a man aged 18 to 30 in good health. Some clones in this sample may be carry-over from other donors' samples. V usage is TRBV2 and J usage is TRBJ2-2; no reliable D call. The CDR3 DNA follows: TGTGCCAGCAGTGAAGGTCGGCGGTCCGGGGAGCTGTTTTTT. Translating it yields CASSEGRRSGELFF.